This T cell receptor beta chain comes out of a study of human T cells and chemical hapten exposure. Study at large: Skin of the upper inner arm, about 2 cm by about 2 cm, received 2% DPC for sensitization. Broader study findings: High-frequency TCRs, those above 1 in 1000, stayed the same after DPC sensitization.

Of note for this clonotype: Its specificity is unknown.

Individual cDNA molecules had unique molecular identifiers attached to them by the library. TCRdb reanalysed the RACE reads using MiXCR and keeps one entry per CDR3 protein. The table records approximately 57,000 distinct CDR3 sequences, roughly a tenth of them present only once. Time point given: pre-sensitization, week 0. The treatment is: therapeutic diphenylcyclopropenone sensitization with weekly scalp DPC. Before extraction, the whole blood was not fractionated, and total RNA was taken from it. The CDR3 consists of 17 residues. The germline V and J ends were trimmed by 5 bases and 1 base, with 15 bases remaining between them.

This clonotype originated in a man aged 35-49 years with alopecia areata. Some clones in this sample may be carry-over from other donors' samples. The specimen was whole blood, collected in connection with sensitization to the hapten diphenylcyclopropenone (DPC). This rearrangement joins TRBV12-3 or TRBV12-4 to TRBJ2-6; TRBD1 is a possible D gene (6 bases). CDR3 nucleotide sequence: TGTGCCAGCAGTCCCTGGACAGTGTTTTCTGGGGCCAACGTCCTGACTTTC. It yields the protein CASSPWTVFSGANVLTF.